The 5 T cell receptor beta chains below were found in one sample sequenced in a study of response to subunit inactivated influenza vaccine. TCRdb ran MiXCR on the RT-PCR reads and lists one entry per CDR3 protein. The repertoire holds some 550,000 distinct CDR3 sequences, with around 25% as singletons. These data were also filed under a second study, of T cells expressing NK-cell markers. This second study notes: The cDNA for TCR beta came from 5'RACE template switching with UMIs.

The sequenced sample was CD4+ T cells sorted from PBMCs, obtained 12 days after vaccination. The source of these receptors is a man aged 45-65 years who received an inactivated influenza vaccine.

CDR3 in amino acids: CASSLDRGVKNTEAFF. The CDR3 region has the DNA TGTGCCAGCAGCTTGGACAGGGGCGTCAAGAACACTGAAGCTTTCTTT. The chain recombines TRBV11-1 with TRBJ1-1; 9 nucleotides match TRBD1. With V trimmed by 3 bases and J by 1 base, 6 bases remained unmatched. Germline-derived CDR1 and CDR2 are SGHAT and FQDESV (reference sequence). CDR3 size: 16 residues.

This chain joins TRBV28 and TRBJ1-2, with a weak D call TRBD1 (6 bases). Trimming left V 6 bases short and J 4 bases short, with 18 bases between. Germline assignment: CDR1 MDHEN and CDR2 SYDVKM. The CDR3 is 15 amino acids. CDR3: CASSLLLGGTYGYTF. In DNA, the CDR3 is TGTGCCAGCAGCCTCCTCCTGGGGGGCACCTATGGCTACACCTTC.

The genes are TRBV27 and TRBJ1-5; a weak D match, TRBD1 (6 bases). The CDR3 contains 14 residues. Germline CDR1 and CDR2: MNHEY and SMNVEV (reference sequence). Trimming left V 5 bases short and J 2 bases short, with 10 bases between. Here the CDR3 DNA reads TGTGCCAGCAGTCGCAAGGGGGGCAATCAGCCCCAGCATTTT. This codes for CASSRKGGNQPQHF.

This clonotype was seen many times. The rearrangement joins TRBV4-3 to TRBJ2-2; 9 nucleotides align to TRBD2. CDR1 and CDR2 from the germline V gene are LGHNA and YSLEER. With V trimmed by 1 base and J by 2 bases, 2 bases remained unmatched. This CDR3 spans 16 amino acids. The chain's CDR3 is CASSQGLAVNTGELFF. In DNA, the CDR3 is TGCGCCAGCAGCCAAGGACTAGCGGTAAACACCGGGGAGCTGTTTTTT.

The V and J genes are TRBV10-3 and TRBJ2-1; 7 bases line up with TRBD2. Germline V gene lookup returns CDR1 ENHRY and CDR2 SYGVKD. The CDR3 totals 14 residues. Trimming removed 7 bases from V and 3 bases from J; junction bases left unmatched: 6. The CDR3 sequence is CAINSGGSYNEQFF. Written as DNA, the CDR3 is TGTGCCATCAATTCCGGCGGGAGCTACAATGAGCAGTTCTTC.